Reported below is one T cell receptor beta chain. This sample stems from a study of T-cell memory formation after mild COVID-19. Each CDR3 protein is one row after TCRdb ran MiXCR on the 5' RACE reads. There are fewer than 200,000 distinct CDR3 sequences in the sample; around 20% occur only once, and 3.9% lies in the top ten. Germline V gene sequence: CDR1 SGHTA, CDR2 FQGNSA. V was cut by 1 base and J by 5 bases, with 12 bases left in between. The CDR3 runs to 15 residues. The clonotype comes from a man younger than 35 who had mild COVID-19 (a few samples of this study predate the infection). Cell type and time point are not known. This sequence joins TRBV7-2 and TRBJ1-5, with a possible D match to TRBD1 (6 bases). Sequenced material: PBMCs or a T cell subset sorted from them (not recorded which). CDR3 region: CASSLESTGHQPQHF. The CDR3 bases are TGTGCCAGCAGCTTAGAAAGCACAGGGCATCAGCCCCAGCATTTT.